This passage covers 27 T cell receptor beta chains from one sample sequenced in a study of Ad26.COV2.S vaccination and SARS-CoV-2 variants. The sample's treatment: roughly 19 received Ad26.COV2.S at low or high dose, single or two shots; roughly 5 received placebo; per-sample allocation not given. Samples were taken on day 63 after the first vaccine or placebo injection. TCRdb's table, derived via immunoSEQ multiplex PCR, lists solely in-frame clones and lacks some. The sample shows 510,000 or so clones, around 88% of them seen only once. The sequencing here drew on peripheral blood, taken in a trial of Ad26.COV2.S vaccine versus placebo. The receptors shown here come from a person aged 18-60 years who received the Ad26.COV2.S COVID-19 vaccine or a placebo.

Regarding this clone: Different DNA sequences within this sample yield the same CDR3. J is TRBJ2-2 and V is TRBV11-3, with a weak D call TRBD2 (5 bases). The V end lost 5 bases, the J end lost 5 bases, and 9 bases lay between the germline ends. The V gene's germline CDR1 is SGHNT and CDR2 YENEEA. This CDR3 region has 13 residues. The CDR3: CASSRGGTGELFF. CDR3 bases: TGTGCCAGCAGCCGAGGCGGGACCGGGGAGCTGTTTTTT.

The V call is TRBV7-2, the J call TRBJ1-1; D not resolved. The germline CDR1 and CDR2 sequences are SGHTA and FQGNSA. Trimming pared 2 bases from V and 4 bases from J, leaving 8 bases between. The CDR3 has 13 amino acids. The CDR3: CASSLLRGTEAFF. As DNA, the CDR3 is TGTGCCAGCAGCTTACTCCGGGGCACTGAAGCTTTCTTT.

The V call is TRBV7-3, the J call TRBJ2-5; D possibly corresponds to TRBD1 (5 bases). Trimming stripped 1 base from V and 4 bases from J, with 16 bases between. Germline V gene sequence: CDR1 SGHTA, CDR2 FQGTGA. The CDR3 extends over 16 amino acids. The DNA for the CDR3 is TGTGCCAGCAGCTTAATTTCCGGAACCCAGGGAGAGACCCAGTACTTC. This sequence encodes CASSLISGTQGETQYF.

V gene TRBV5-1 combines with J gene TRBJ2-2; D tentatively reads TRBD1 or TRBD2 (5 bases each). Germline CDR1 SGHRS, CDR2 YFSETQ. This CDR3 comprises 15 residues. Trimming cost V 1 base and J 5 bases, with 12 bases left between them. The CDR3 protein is CASSLPRDGTGELFF. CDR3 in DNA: TGCGCCAGCAGCTTGCCCAGGGACGGAACCGGGGAGCTGTTTTTT. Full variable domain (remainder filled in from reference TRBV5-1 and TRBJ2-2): KAGVTQTPRYLIKTRGQQVTLSCSPISGHRSVSWYQQTPGQGLQFLFEYFSETQRNKGNFPGRFSGRQFSNSRSEMNVSTLELGDSALYLCASSLPRDGTGELFFGEGSRLTVL.

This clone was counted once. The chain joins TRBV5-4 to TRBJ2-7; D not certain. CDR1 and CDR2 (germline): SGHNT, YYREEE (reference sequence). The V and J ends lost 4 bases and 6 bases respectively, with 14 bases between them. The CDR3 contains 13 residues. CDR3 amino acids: CASSMGPLGEQYF. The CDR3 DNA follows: TGTGCCAGCAGCATGGGCCCATTGGGCGAGCAGTACTTC.

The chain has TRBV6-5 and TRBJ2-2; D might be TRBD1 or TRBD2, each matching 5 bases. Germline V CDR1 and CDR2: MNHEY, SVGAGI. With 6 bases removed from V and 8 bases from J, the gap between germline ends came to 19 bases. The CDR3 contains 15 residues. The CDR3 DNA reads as TGTGCCAGCAGGCCCGGGACGAACTTCGGGGGGGAGCTGTTTTTT. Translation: CASRPGTNFGGELFF.

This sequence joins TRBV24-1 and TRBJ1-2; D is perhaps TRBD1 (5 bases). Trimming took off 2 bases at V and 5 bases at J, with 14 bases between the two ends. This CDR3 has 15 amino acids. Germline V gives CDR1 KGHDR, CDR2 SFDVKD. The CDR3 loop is CATSDYPQGRYGYTF. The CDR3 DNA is TGTGCCACCAGTGATTACCCGCAGGGCAGATATGGCTACACCTTC.

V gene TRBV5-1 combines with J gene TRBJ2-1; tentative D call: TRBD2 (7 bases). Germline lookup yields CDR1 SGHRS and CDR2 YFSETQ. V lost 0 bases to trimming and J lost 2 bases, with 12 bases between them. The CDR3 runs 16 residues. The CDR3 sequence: CASSLEGGPAYNEQFF. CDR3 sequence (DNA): TGCGCCAGCAGCTTGGAGGGGGGGCCAGCCTACAATGAGCAGTTCTTC.

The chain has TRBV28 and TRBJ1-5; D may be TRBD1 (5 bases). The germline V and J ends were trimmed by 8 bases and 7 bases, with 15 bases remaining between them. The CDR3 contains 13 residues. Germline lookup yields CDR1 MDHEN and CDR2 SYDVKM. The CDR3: CASQGAIAQPQHF. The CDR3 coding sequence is TGTGCCAGCCAAGGGGCTATTGCACAGCCCCAGCATTTT.

The CDR3 loop reads CASSLRSANQPQHF. In DNA form, the CDR3 reads TGTGCCAGTAGTTTGAGGAGTGCCAATCAGCCCCAGCATTTT. The chain employs TRBV19 and TRBJ1-5, with D uncertain. Trimming took 5 bases from V and 3 from J, leaving 11 bases between them. The germline V gene encodes CDR1 LNHDA and CDR2 SQIVND (reference sequence). The CDR3 runs 14 residues.

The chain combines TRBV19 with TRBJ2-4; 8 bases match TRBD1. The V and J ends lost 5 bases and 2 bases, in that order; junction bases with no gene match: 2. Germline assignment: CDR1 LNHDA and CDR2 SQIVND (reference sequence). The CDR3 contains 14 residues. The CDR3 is CASSRQGSKNIQYF. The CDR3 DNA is TGTGCCAGTAGTCGACAGGGGTCCAAAAACATTCAGTACTTC.

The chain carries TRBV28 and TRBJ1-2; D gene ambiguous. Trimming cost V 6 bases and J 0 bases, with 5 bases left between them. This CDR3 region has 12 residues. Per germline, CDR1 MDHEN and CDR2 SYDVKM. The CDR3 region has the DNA TGTGCCAGCAGCCAGACTAACTATGGCTACACCTTC. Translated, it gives CASSQTNYGYTF.

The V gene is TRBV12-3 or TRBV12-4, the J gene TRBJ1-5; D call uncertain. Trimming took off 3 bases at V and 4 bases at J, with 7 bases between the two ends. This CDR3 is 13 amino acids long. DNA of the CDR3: TGTGCCAGCAGTTTCGGAGAAAATCAGCCCCAGCATTTT. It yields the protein CASSFGENQPQHF.

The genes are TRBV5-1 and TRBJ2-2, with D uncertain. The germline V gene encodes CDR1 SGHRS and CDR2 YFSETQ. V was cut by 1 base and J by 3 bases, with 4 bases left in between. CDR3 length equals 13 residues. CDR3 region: CASSLQDTGELFF. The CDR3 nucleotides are TGCGCCAGCAGCTTGCAGGACACCGGGGAGCTGTTTTTT.

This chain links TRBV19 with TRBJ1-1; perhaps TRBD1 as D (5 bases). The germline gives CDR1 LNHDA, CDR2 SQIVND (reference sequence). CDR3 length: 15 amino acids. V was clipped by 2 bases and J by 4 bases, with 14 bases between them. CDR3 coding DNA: TGTGCCAGTAGTATAATGCCAGTGGGGACCACTGAAGCTTTCTTT. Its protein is CASSIMPVGTTEAFF.

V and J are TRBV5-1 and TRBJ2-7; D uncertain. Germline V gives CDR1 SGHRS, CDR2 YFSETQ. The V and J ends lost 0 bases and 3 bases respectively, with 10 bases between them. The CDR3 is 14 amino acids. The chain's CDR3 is CASSLGGSGYEQYF. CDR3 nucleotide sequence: TGCGCCAGCAGCTTGGGGGGTTCAGGCTACGAGCAGTACTTC.

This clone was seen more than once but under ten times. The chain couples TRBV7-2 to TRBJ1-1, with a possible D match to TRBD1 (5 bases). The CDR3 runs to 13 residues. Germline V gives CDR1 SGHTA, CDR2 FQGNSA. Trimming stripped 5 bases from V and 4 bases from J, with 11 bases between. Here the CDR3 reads CASSVHGGTEAFF. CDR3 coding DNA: TGTGCCAGCAGCGTTCATGGGGGCACTGAAGCTTTCTTT.

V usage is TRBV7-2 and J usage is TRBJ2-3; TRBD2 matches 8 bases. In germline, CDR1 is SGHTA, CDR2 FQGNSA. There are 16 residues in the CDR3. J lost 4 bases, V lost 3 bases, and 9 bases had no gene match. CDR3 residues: CASSFRAGVSADTQYF. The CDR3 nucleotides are TGTGCCAGCAGCTTTAGAGCGGGAGTCAGTGCAGATACGCAGTATTTT.

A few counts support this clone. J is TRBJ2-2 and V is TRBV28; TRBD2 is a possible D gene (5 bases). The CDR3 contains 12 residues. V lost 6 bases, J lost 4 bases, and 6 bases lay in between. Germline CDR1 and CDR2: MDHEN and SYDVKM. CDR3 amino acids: CASRRATGELFF. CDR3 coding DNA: TGTGCCAGCAGGCGGGCCACCGGGGAGCTGTTTTTT. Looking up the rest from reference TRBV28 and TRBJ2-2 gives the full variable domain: DVKVTQSSRYLVKRTGEKVFLECVQDMDHENMFWYRQDPGLGLRLIYFSYDVKMKEKGDIPEGYSVSREKKERFSLILESASTNQTSMYLCASRRATGELFFGEGSRLTVL.

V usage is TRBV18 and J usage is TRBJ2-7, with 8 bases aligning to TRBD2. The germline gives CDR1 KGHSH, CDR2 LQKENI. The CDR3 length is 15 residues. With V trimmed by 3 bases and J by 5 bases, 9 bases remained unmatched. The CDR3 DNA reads TGTGCCAGCTCACCCCCGGGAGGGGCCCCGAACGAGCAGTACTTC. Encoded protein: CASSPPGGAPNEQYF.

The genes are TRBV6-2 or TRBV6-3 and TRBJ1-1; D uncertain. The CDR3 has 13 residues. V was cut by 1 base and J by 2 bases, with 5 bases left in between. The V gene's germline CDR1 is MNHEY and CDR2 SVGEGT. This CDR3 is CASSYWGNTEAFF. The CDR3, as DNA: TGTGCCAGCAGTTACTGGGGAAACACTGAAGCTTTCTTT.

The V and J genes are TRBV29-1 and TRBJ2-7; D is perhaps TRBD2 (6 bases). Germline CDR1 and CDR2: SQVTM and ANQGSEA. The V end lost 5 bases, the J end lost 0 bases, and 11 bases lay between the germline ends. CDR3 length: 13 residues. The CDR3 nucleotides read TGCAGCGTTCCGGGAGAGAGCTCCTACGAGCAGTACTTC. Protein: CSVPGESSYEQYF.

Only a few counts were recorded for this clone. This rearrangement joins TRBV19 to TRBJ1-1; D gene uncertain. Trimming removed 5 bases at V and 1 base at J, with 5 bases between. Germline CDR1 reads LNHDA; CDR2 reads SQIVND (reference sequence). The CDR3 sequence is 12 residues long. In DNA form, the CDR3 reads TGTGCCAGTAGTTGGTGGAACACTGAAGCTTTCTTT. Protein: CASSWWNTEAFF.

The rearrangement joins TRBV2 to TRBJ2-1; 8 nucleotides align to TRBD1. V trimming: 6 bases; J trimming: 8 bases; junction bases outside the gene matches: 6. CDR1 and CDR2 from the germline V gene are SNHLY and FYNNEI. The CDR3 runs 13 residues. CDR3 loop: CASRETGVDEQFF. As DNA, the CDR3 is TGTGCCAGCAGGGAGACAGGGGTTGATGAGCAGTTCTTC.

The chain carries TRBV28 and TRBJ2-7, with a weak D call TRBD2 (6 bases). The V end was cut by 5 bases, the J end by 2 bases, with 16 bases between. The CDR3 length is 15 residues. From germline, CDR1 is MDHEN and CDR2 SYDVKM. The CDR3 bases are TGTGCCAGCAGTCCTCAACTAGCCATGGCCTACGAGCAGTACTTC. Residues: CASSPQLAMAYEQYF.

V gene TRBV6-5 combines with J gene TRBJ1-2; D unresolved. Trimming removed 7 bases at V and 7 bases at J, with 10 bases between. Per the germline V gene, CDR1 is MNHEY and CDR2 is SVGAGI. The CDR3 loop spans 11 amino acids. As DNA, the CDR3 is TGTGCCAGCACCAGTGGCGGTGGCTACACCTTC. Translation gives CASTSGGGYTF.

CDR3 in amino acids: CASSQVGTFSEAFF. CDR3 bases: TGTGCCAGCAGCCAAGTGGGGACCTTCTCTGAAGCTTTCTTT. The J gene is TRBJ1-1, the V gene TRBV3-1 (or the pseudogene TRBV3-2), with D possibly matching TRBD1 (5 bases). V was clipped by 1 base and J by 6 bases, with 12 bases between them. Germline V gene sequence: CDR1 LGHDT, CDR2 YNNKEL (reference sequence). The length of the CDR3 is 14 residues.